This T cell receptor beta chain was captured in a study of blood T cell repertoires in COVID-19. Turning to the study itself: Some COVID-19 samples were acute and others convalescent; all came from the United States, Italy and Spain. The analysed material was cDNA or gDNA that came from T cells, B-cell-depleted T cells, or PBMCs.

V gave up 6 bases and J gave up 9 bases, with 12 bases separating them. This CDR3 is 12 amino acids long. CDR1 MNHEY and CDR2 SVGAGI come from the germline V gene. Source study methods: Estimation of nucleated cell counts relied on the amplification of reference gene primers. Produced via immunoSEQ multiplex PCR; TCRdb's table is partial and in-frame only. That table supplies the V and J calls and clone size; D and trimming were determined from the DNA. The data hold around 480,000 clones, with approximately 88% observed a single time. The TCR sequence derives from a woman in her forties or fifties with COVID-19, enrolled during active disease. The chain recombines TRBV6-5 with TRBJ1-5; D is unresolved. The sequenced sample consisted of peripheral blood. In DNA, the CDR3 is TGTGCCAGCAGCACCAGCAGAGGGCCCCAGCATTTT. Protein: CASSTSRGPQHF.